A selection of T cell receptor beta chains follows, all from one sample in a study of blood T cell repertoires in COVID-19. The method was immunoSEQ multiplex PCR; TCRdb's version includes in-frame clones alone and lacks a portion of them. The profile shows some 150,000 clones, about 86% of them singletons. Sequencing was performed on peripheral blood. These receptors were collected from a woman aged 60-70 years with COVID-19, enrolled during active disease. CDR3s include the opening cysteine and the closing phenylalanine or tryptophan. Fields, in order: V gene, J gene, CDR3 protein.

V gene: TRBV10-3; J gene: TRBJ1-5; CDR3 protein: CAISEPGQGGNQPQHF
V gene: TRBV4-1; J gene: TRBJ2-5; CDR3 protein: CASSQQSVKETQYF
V gene: TRBV6-2/TRBV6-3; J gene: TRBJ1-2; CDR3 protein: CASSYSVSGSGYTF
V gene: TRBV5-1; J gene: TRBJ2-2; CDR3 protein: CASSLRAGGQNTGELFF
V gene: TRBV2; J gene: TRBJ2-7; CDR3 protein: CASTNPGGGYEQYF
V gene: TRBV7-9; J gene: TRBJ2-3; CDR3 protein: CASSLAGRGLTDTQYF
V gene: TRBV4-2; J gene: TRBJ1-2; CDR3 protein: CASSQVDGSGGGYTF
V gene: TRBV7-3; J gene: TRBJ2-5; CDR3 protein: CASSRGPGGVQETQYF
V gene: TRBV11-1; J gene: TRBJ2-1; CDR3 protein: CASSSRTSGRFGEQFF
V gene: TRBV3-1/TRBV3-2; J gene: TRBJ2-6; CDR3 protein: CASSQGVRANVLTF
V gene: TRBV5-1; J gene: TRBJ1-5; CDR3 protein: CASSHGGQVYSNQPQHF
V gene: TRBV6-1; J gene: TRBJ1-5; CDR3 protein: CASSGGLVGRGNQPQHF
V gene: TRBV19; J gene: TRBJ2-7; CDR3 protein: CASSIDRAPYEQYF
V gene: TRBV10-1; J gene: TRBJ2-7; CDR3 protein: CASSEVAPGLAGKIDEQYF
V gene: TRBV24-1; J gene: TRBJ1-2; CDR3 protein: CATSASGYGYTF
V gene: TRBV7-9; J gene: TRBJ1-1; CDR3 protein: CASSSVGPNTEAFF
V gene: TRBV27; J gene: TRBJ2-2; CDR3 protein: CASSRGGAGSRTPGNLPELFF
V gene: TRBV30; J gene: TRBJ1-6; CDR3 protein: CAWNSNRAIGLRFNSPLHF
V gene: TRBV4-2; J gene: TRBJ2-7; CDR3 protein: CASSQGLGGLSYEQYF
V gene: TRBV27; J gene: TRBJ1-1; CDR3 protein: CASSVTGLNTEAFF
V gene: TRBV6-5; J gene: TRBJ1-2; CDR3 protein: CASTRQGLIGYGYTF
V gene: TRBV10-2; J gene: TRBJ2-3; CDR3 protein: CASSEPLAGGPGDTQYF
V gene: TRBV9; J gene: TRBJ2-1; CDR3 protein: CASSSSTRRTYNEQFF
V gene: TRBV10-3; J gene: TRBJ2-5; CDR3 protein: CAISESLAETQYF
V gene: TRBV4-3; J gene: TRBJ2-3; CDR3 protein: CASSQAMATPTTDTQYF
V gene: TRBV24-1; J gene: TRBJ1-5; CDR3 protein: CATSGGSSNQPQHF
V gene: TRBV6-5; J gene: TRBJ1-1; CDR3 protein: CASSRGQGGTEAFF
V gene: TRBV6-5; J gene: TRBJ1-4; CDR3 protein: CASRYSGVGEKLFF
V gene: TRBV7-9; J gene: TRBJ1-2; CDR3 protein: CASSLANTGGNGYTF
V gene: TRBV5-1; J gene: TRBJ2-3; CDR3 protein: CASSLVPAGVSTDTQYF
V gene: TRBV6-2/TRBV6-3; J gene: TRBJ2-1; CDR3 protein: CASSYLREYGANEQFF
V gene: TRBV6-5; J gene: TRBJ1-5; CDR3 protein: CASSYSGTSGNQPQHF
V gene: TRBV5-1; J gene: TRBJ2-7; CDR3 protein: CASSLVGLAGVDEQYF
V gene: TRBV10-1; J gene: TRBJ2-5; CDR3 protein: CASSEWREGGETQYF
V gene: TRBV6-5; J gene: TRBJ2-7; CDR3 protein: CASSRQGQGSYEQYF
V gene: TRBV5-1; J gene: TRBJ2-7; CDR3 protein: CASSLDGSYEQYF
V gene: TRBV6-5; J gene: TRBJ2-7; CDR3 protein: CASARDYEQYF
V gene: TRBV9; J gene: TRBJ2-2; CDR3 protein: CASSVVGSRTGELFF
V gene: TRBV19; J gene: TRBJ1-6; CDR3 protein: CASNGRLNNSPLHF
V gene: TRBV5-6; J gene: TRBJ1-6; CDR3 protein: CASSQQLNSPLHF
V gene: TRBV9; J gene: TRBJ2-7; CDR3 protein: CASSVGLADSYEQYF
V gene: TRBV7-2; J gene: TRBJ2-7; CDR3 protein: CASSQGARYEQYF
V gene: TRBV12-3/TRBV12-4; J gene: TRBJ2-7; CDR3 protein: CASTTGFNEQYF
V gene: TRBV10-3; J gene: TRBJ2-7; CDR3 protein: CAIRGRVYGEQYF
V gene: TRBV27; J gene: TRBJ2-7; CDR3 protein: CASRDITRTGAYEQYF